Sequencing of this T cell receptor (beta chain) was carried out in a study of T cells after yellow fever vaccination. Study-level results: At 96% for CD4 and around 91% for CD8, most primary-vaccination clones showed up again after the booster. Although the secondary response was weaker, it peaked faster, at day 5 versus 15. High-abundance clonotypes from the bulk population could contaminate FACS-sorted repertoires.

The CDR3 covers 14 residues. V gave up 3 bases and J gave up 1 base, with 12 bases separating them. Germline V lookup: CDR1 DFQATT, CDR2 SNEGSKA (reference sequence). This clonotype turned up a few times. Its specificity is not known. Researchers made TCR cDNA using 5'RACE template switching, and this step added a universal primer site and UMIs. Via MiXCR, TCRdb re-called the 5' RACE reads, giving one row per CDR3 protein. Here the sample spans hundreds of thousands of distinct CDR3 sequences, more than 8.5% being singletons. The TCR was taken from a man aged 18 to 29 who received the YFV17D yellow fever vaccine. The source was PBMCs, collected on the day of the first yellow fever vaccination. The chain combines TRBV20-1 with TRBJ1-1, with D perhaps TRBD1 (6 bases). The CDR3 spells CSASPGGANTEAFF. As DNA, the CDR3 is TGCAGTGCTAGCCCGGGGGGGGCGAACACTGAAGCTTTCTTT.